This T cell receptor beta chain was retrieved from a study of PD-L1 blockade in urothelial cancer. CDR1 is LGHNA and CDR2 is YNFKEQ in the germline V gene. The ends lost 8 bases at V and 6 bases at J; junction bases unmatched: 11. CDR3 length: 14 residues. Every PCR got spiked synthetic TCR analog templates. TCRdb's copy holds only in-frame clones and misses some; the assay was immunoSEQ multiplex PCR. The sample has some 35,000 clones; 70% to 85% are singletons. The chain is built from TRBV4-2 and TRBJ2-7, with TRBD2 identical over 9 bases. Sequences were derived from PBMCs, sampled around atezolizumab (anti-PD-L1) treatment. The TCR comes from a man between 60 and 75 years old with urothelial cancer. This CDR3 reads CASGAAGRGGEQYF. The CDR3 nucleotides read TGTGCCAGCGGGGCCGCGGGGCGGGGGGGCGAGCAGTACTTC.